This T cell receptor (beta chain) emerged from a study of blood T cell repertoires in COVID-19. Across the study: The United States, Italy and Spain supplied acute and convalescent COVID-19 samples. Sample material is recorded as cDNA or gDNA derived from T cells, B-cell-depleted T cells, or PBMCs.

The CDR3 is 16 residues long. Germline CDR1 MGHRA, CDR2 YSYEKL. V dropped 0 bases and J dropped 2 bases, with 12 bases sitting between them. Per the study methods: The assay estimated nucleated cells by amplifying reference gene primers. Libraries were prepared by immunoSEQ multiplex PCR; TCRdb keeps only in-frame clonotypes and omits some of them. V and J calls and clone size are those listed in that table; D and trimming were worked out from the DNA. This sample has under 350,000 clones, with 70% to 90% found just once. The V and J genes are TRBV4-1 and TRBJ2-3; D is undetermined. The sample was peripheral blood. The source is a man aged 18 to 29 with active or convalescent COVID-19. CDR3 amino acids: CASSQESDFDTDTQYF. Here the CDR3 DNA reads TGCGCCAGCAGCCAAGAGTCAGACTTTGACACAGATACGCAGTATTTT.